This entry lists 14 T cell receptor beta chains sequenced from one sample in a study of T cell responses to AZD1222 COVID-19 vaccine. Using immunoSEQ multiplex PCR, the repertoire was profiled, and TCRdb retains in-frame clones only, with some absent. The sample shows roughly 180,000 clones, approximately 90% of them seen only once. Sequencing was performed on peripheral blood, taken on day 0 of AZD1222 vaccination. These receptors all stem from an adult in good health.

The rearrangement joins TRBV18 to TRBJ1-1; the match to TRBD1 covers 11 bases. The germline gives CDR1 KGHSH, CDR2 LQKENI. The ends lost 6 bases at V and 4 bases at J; junction bases unmatched: 13. This CDR3 is 17 amino acids long. CDR3 coding DNA: TGTGCCAGCTCCTCGGGACAGGGGGGTATGTGGGGCACTGAAGCTTTCTTT. This translates into CASSSGQGGMWGTEAFF.

The V and J genes are TRBV7-6 and TRBJ1-5; the D gene is possibly TRBD1 (6 bases). The CDR3 sequence is 14 residues long. Germline loops: CDR1 SGHVS, CDR2 FNYEAQ. With 1 base removed from V and 5 bases from J, the gap between germline ends came to 9 bases. The CDR3 here is CASSLGSGDQPQHF. In nucleotides, the CDR3 is TGTGCCAGCAGCTTAGGGTCAGGGGATCAGCCCCAGCATTTT.

The rearrangement links TRBV9 to TRBJ2-2; no clear D gene. Germline V gene data show CDR1 as SGDLS and CDR2 as YYNGEE. The CDR3 contains 13 residues. Trimming removed 0 bases from V and 3 bases from J, with 3 bases in between. DNA for the CDR3: TGTGCCAGCAGCGTAGAATACACCGGGGAGCTGTTTTTT. This gives the protein CASSVEYTGELFF. Together with reference TRBV9 and TRBJ2-2, the CDR3 gives the full variable domain: DSGVTQTPKHLITATGQRVTLRCSPRSGDLSVYWYQQSLDQGLQFLIQYYNGEERAKGNILERFSAQQFPDLHSELNLSSLELGDSALYFCASSVEYTGELFFGEGSRLTVL.

This chain links TRBV4-3 with TRBJ1-1; the match to TRBD1 covers 8 bases. The CDR3 covers 12 residues. The trim removed 0 bases at V and 10 bases at J, leaving 1 base unmatched. Germline CDR1 is LGHNA and CDR2 is YSLEER. CDR3 in amino acids: CASSQDTGGAFF. In DNA form, the CDR3 reads TGCGCCAGCAGCCAAGATACAGGGGGAGCTTTCTTT.

J is TRBJ2-5 and V is TRBV20-1; perhaps TRBD2 as D (5 bases). Trimming stripped 3 bases from V and 1 base from J, with 12 bases between. Germline assignment: CDR1 DFQATT and CDR2 SNEGSKA (reference sequence). This CDR3 contains 14 residues. The CDR3 is CSASVVGSQETQYF. The CDR3 DNA reads TGCAGTGCTAGTGTGGTGGGGAGCCAAGAGACCCAGTACTTC.

V is TRBV2 and J is TRBJ2-1; 8 nucleotides align to TRBD2. V shed 5 bases and J 1 base; nucleotides not matched to a gene: 4. This CDR3 is 15 amino acids long. CDR1 and CDR2 (germline): SNHLY, FYNNEI. The CDR3 region has the DNA TGTGCCAGCAGTACCACTAGCGGTTCCTACAATGAGCAGTTCTTC. It specifies CASSTTSGSYNEQFF.

The chain combines TRBV4-3 with TRBJ2-7; D possibly corresponds to TRBD1 (6 bases). CDR3 length equals 13 residues. Germline lookup yields CDR1 LGHNA and CDR2 YSLEER. With 7 bases removed from V and 3 bases from J, the gap between germline ends came to 13 bases. The CDR3 loop reads CASNDRSLYEQYF. For the CDR3, the DNA is TGCGCCAGCAACGACAGGAGCCTCTACGAGCAGTACTTC.

V gene TRBV7-9 combines with J gene TRBJ2-1; TRBD1 matches 9 bases. This CDR3 has 17 amino acids. Trimming took 3 bases from V and 8 from J; bases not matched to a gene: 14. The germline V gene encodes CDR1 SEHNR and CDR2 FQNEAQ (reference sequence). CDR3 sequence: CASSFRRGQGVVDEQFF. The DNA of the CDR3 is TGTGCCAGCAGCTTTAGGCGGGGACAGGGTGTTGTAGATGAGCAGTTCTTC.

The chain employs TRBV2 and TRBJ1-5; a possible D gene is TRBD1 (5 bases). V lost 8 bases, J lost 6 bases, and 11 bases lay in between. The CDR3 loop spans 12 amino acids. Looked up from germline, CDR1 is SNHLY and CDR2 is FYNNEI. As DNA, the CDR3 is TGTGCCAGCCTGGGGGAGGCTCAGCCCCAGCATTTT. This codes for CASLGEAQPQHF.

The V and J genes are TRBV6-5 and TRBJ2-1; D might be TRBD1 (6 bases). Per the germline V gene, CDR1 is MNHEY and CDR2 is SVGAGI. The CDR3 spans 11 residues. The V end lost 2 bases, the J end lost 10 bases, and 6 bases lay between the germline ends. In nucleotides, the CDR3 is TGTGCCAGCAGTTACGGACAGGAGCAGTTCTTC. It specifies CASSYGQEQFF.

The V and J genes are TRBV27 and TRBJ2-7; no clear D gene. Germline V gives CDR1 MNHEY, CDR2 SMNVEV (reference sequence). CDR3 length: 13 residues. V lost 10 bases and J 1 base, leaving 14 bases between the germline ends. The CDR3, as DNA: TGTGCCACGAAGAGTTTTAATTCCTACGAGCAGTACTTC. This codes for CATKSFNSYEQYF.

V and J are TRBV5-6 and TRBJ1-1, with D tentatively TRBD1 (6 bases). The CDR3 consists of 15 residues. The germline CDR1 and CDR2 sequences are SGHDT and YYEEEE. Trimming removed 1 base from V and 4 bases from J, with 14 bases in between. CDR3 nucleotides: TGTGCCAGCAGCTTGAGGGGGGAACGCGGCACTGAAGCTTTCTTT. Translating it yields CASSLRGERGTEAFF.

The rearrangement uses TRBV5-6 and TRBJ1-4; a possible D gene is TRBD1 (5 bases). Germline V lookup: CDR1 SGHDT, CDR2 YYEEEE. CDR3 size: 13 residues. V lost 0 bases and J lost 7, with 7 bases in between. CDR3 amino acids: CASSLVGAEKLFF. CDR3 DNA sequence: TGTGCCAGCAGCTTGGTAGGGGCTGAAAAACTGTTTTTT.

The chain carries TRBV5-4 and TRBJ2-2; D is possibly TRBD1 or TRBD2 (6 bases each). The CDR3 covers 13 residues. Deletions cut 1 base from V and 6 bases from J, with 7 bases between. Germline assignment: CDR1 SGHNT and CDR2 YYREEE (reference sequence). The CDR3 DNA follows: TGTGCCAGCAGCTTGCGGGGGCCCGGGGAGCTGTTTTTT. It specifies CASSLRGPGELFF. The entire variable domain, with the rest obtained from reference TRBV5-4 and TRBJ2-2, is as follows: ETGVTQSPTHLIKTRGQQVTLRCSSQSGHNTVSWYQQALGQGPQFIFQYYREEENGRGNFPPRFSGLQFPNYSSELNVNALELDDSALYLCASSLRGPGELFFGEGSRLTVL.